This T cell receptor (beta chain) was identified during a study of T cell responses to AZD1222 COVID-19 vaccine. Whole-study findings and limits: Repertoire sampling happened only post peak T cell response.

The CDR3 runs to 15 residues. CDR1 and CDR2 (germline): PRHDT, FYEKMQ (reference sequence). Trimming at V came to 2 bases and at J to 2 bases, leaving 3 bases not matched to a gene. The protocol was immunoSEQ multiplex PCR, while the TCRdb copy is restricted to in-frame clones and leaves out a portion. The sample includes about 150,000 clones, under 95% of them seen just once. As to this clone: No antigen is known for it.

The J gene is TRBJ2-1, the V gene TRBV13; 7 bases align to TRBD1. Sequenced here: peripheral blood, sampled on day 0 of AZD1222 vaccination. The TCR sequence derives from an adult in good health. The CDR3 sequence: CASSLRTGPYNEQFF. The CDR3 nucleotides are TGTGCCAGCAGCTTAAGGACAGGCCCCTACAATGAGCAGTTCTTC.